A selection of T cell receptor beta chains follows, all from one sample in a study of T cell responses to AZD1222 COVID-19 vaccine. This table comes from immunoSEQ multiplex PCR, and its TCRdb copy is limited to in-frame clones, with some not included. The sample has 120,000 to 150,000 clones, around nine tenths seen once. Source: peripheral blood, taken 28 days after the second AZD1222 dose. Receptor source: an adult who received the AZD1222 COVID-19 vaccine. CDR3s include the opening cysteine and the closing phenylalanine or tryptophan. The D gene is left open where the match is weak. The listing skips clone size in some rows; elsewhere it reads once, few, many or a size class.

v_call: TRBV6-2/TRBV6-3
j_call: TRBJ2-3
d_call: NA
clone_size: NA
cdr3_aa: CASSYPTGSATDTQYF
cdr3_nt: TGTGCCAGCAGTTACCCCACAGGGTCGGCCACAGATACGCAGTATTTT

v_call: TRBV5-1
j_call: TRBJ2-5
d_call: NA
clone_size: NA
cdr3_aa: CASSVQETQYF
cdr3_nt: TGCGCCAGCAGCGTCCAAGAGACCCAGTACTTC

v_call: TRBV4-1
j_call: TRBJ2-3
d_call: NA
clone_size: NA
cdr3_aa: CASSHRTRTARSDTQYF
cdr3_nt: TGCGCCAGCAGCCACCGTACCCGGACAGCCCGGTCAGATACGCAGTATTTT

v_call: TRBV3-1/TRBV3-2
j_call: TRBJ1-3
d_call: NA
clone_size: NA
cdr3_aa: CASSRGGNTIYF
cdr3_nt: TGTGCCAGCAGCCGAGGGGGAAACACCATATATTTT

v_call: TRBV6-2/TRBV6-3
j_call: TRBJ2-5
d_call: NA
clone_size: NA
cdr3_aa: CASSRQALQETQYF
cdr3_nt: TGTGCCAGCAGCCGACAGGCCCTGCAAGAGACCCAGTACTTC

v_call: TRBV7-9
j_call: TRBJ2-7
d_call: NA
clone_size: NA
cdr3_aa: CASSFTGSYEQYF
cdr3_nt: TGTGCCAGCAGCTTCACAGGCTCCTACGAGCAGTACTTC

v_call: TRBV7-9
j_call: TRBJ2-5
d_call: TRBD2
clone_size: NA
cdr3_aa: CASSLAGGYLQTQYF
cdr3_nt: TGTGCCAGCAGCTTAGCGGGGGGGTATCTTCAGACCCAGTACTTC

v_call: TRBV4-2
j_call: TRBJ2-2
d_call: TRBD2
clone_size: NA
cdr3_aa: CASSQESTSGMAGELFF
cdr3_nt: TGTGCCAGCAGCCAAGAGTCGACTAGCGGGATGGCCGGGGAGCTGTTTTTT

v_call: TRBV19
j_call: TRBJ2-5
d_call: TRBD2
clone_size: NA
cdr3_aa: CASSRRLAGRHEETQYF
cdr3_nt: TGTGCCAGTAGTAGGAGACTAGCGGGACGCCATGAAGAGACCCAGTACTTC

v_call: TRBV28
j_call: TRBJ1-2
d_call: TRBD1
clone_size: NA
cdr3_aa: CSQGANYGYTF
cdr3_nt: TGTTCACAGGGGGCGAACTATGGCTACACCTTC

v_call: TRBV28
j_call: TRBJ2-7
d_call: NA
clone_size: NA
cdr3_aa: CASSFVRTDSYEQYF
cdr3_nt: TGTGCCAGCAGTTTTGTAAGGACGGATTCCTACGAGCAGTACTTC

v_call: TRBV27
j_call: TRBJ1-5
d_call: NA
clone_size: NA
cdr3_aa: CASSLSSPGAGLPQHF
cdr3_nt: TGTGCCAGCAGTTTATCGAGCCCGGGCGCAGGGTTGCCCCAGCATTTT

v_call: TRBV18
j_call: TRBJ1-5
d_call: NA
clone_size: NA
cdr3_aa: CASSLTGAGGPQHF
cdr3_nt: TGTGCCAGCTCACTCACGGGGGCCGGGGGGCCCCAGCATTTT

v_call: TRBV28
j_call: TRBJ1-2
d_call: NA
clone_size: NA
cdr3_aa: CASRREVGGIYGYTF
cdr3_nt: TGTGCCAGCCGACGGGAGGTTGGGGGTATATATGGCTACACCTTC

v_call: TRBV9
j_call: TRBJ1-3
d_call: NA
clone_size: NA
cdr3_aa: CASTWGSCRNTIYF
cdr3_nt: TGTGCCAGCACTTGGGGGTCTTGTAGAAACACCATATATTTT

v_call: TRBV10-1
j_call: TRBJ1-4
d_call: TRBD1
clone_size: NA
cdr3_aa: CASSESVQGATNEKLFF
cdr3_nt: TGCGCCAGCAGTGAGTCAGTACAGGGGGCGACTAATGAAAAACTGTTTTTT

v_call: TRBV4-3
j_call: TRBJ2-7
d_call: NA
clone_size: few
cdr3_aa: CASSQDVAGEVYEQYF
cdr3_nt: TGCGCCAGCAGCCAAGATGTCGCAGGGGAAGTCTACGAGCAGTACTTC

v_call: TRBV5-1
j_call: TRBJ1-4
d_call: NA
clone_size: few
cdr3_aa: CASSLRLPDEKLFF
cdr3_nt: TGCGCCAGCAGCTTGAGATTGCCGGATGAAAAACTGTTTTTT

v_call: TRBV6-4
j_call: TRBJ1-2
d_call: NA
clone_size: NA
cdr3_aa: CASSETAEVRTHGYTF
cdr3_nt: TGTGCCAGCAGTGAGACGGCGGAGGTTCGGACCCATGGCTACACCTTC

v_call: TRBV2
j_call: TRBJ2-3
d_call: NA
clone_size: NA
cdr3_aa: CASRVTTSTDTQYF
cdr3_nt: TGTGCCAGCAGGGTGACCACCAGCACAGATACGCAGTATTTT

v_call: TRBV6-5
j_call: TRBJ1-2
d_call: NA
clone_size: NA
cdr3_aa: CASSLTANYGYTF
cdr3_nt: TGTGCCAGCAGTCTTACAGCTAACTATGGCTACACCTTC

v_call: TRBV6-4
j_call: TRBJ2-1
d_call: NA
clone_size: NA
cdr3_aa: CASSDGGLNNEQFF
cdr3_nt: TGTGCCAGCAGTGACGGGGGTTTGAACAATGAGCAGTTCTTC

v_call: TRBV2
j_call: TRBJ1-1
d_call: NA
clone_size: NA
cdr3_aa: CAYEGRDTEAFF
cdr3_nt: TGTGCATACGAGGGTAGGGACACTGAAGCTTTCTTT

v_call: TRBV29-1
j_call: TRBJ1-4
d_call: NA
clone_size: NA
cdr3_aa: CSVEFGEKLFF
cdr3_nt: TGCAGCGTTGAATTCGGTGAAAAACTGTTTTTT

v_call: TRBV12-3/TRBV12-4
j_call: TRBJ1-2
d_call: NA
clone_size: NA
cdr3_aa: CASRRTDPAGYTF
cdr3_nt: TGTGCCAGCAGGCGGACAGACCCCGCTGGCTACACCTTC

v_call: TRBV18
j_call: TRBJ2-7
d_call: TRBD1
clone_size: few
cdr3_aa: CASSPGTGGAYEQYF
cdr3_nt: TGTGCCAGCTCACCCGGGACAGGGGGGGCCTACGAGCAGTACTTC

v_call: TRBV7-2
j_call: TRBJ2-7
d_call: NA
clone_size: NA
cdr3_aa: CASSLVRTSSNTYEQYF
cdr3_nt: TGTGCCAGCAGCTTAGTAAGGACTTCTTCAAATACCTACGAGCAGTACTTC

v_call: TRBV29-1
j_call: TRBJ1-4
d_call: TRBD1
clone_size: NA
cdr3_aa: CSVRTGKNEKLFF
cdr3_nt: TGCAGCGTTAGGACAGGGAAGAATGAAAAACTGTTTTTT

v_call: TRBV27
j_call: TRBJ2-7
d_call: NA
clone_size: NA
cdr3_aa: CASRRQALGEQYF
cdr3_nt: TGTGCCAGCAGAAGACAGGCTCTCGGCGAGCAGTACTTC

v_call: TRBV19
j_call: TRBJ2-7
d_call: NA
clone_size: NA
cdr3_aa: CASAYRGIDYEQYF
cdr3_nt: TGTGCCAGCGCGTACCGGGGAATCGACTACGAGCAGTACTTC

v_call: TRBV24-1
j_call: TRBJ2-1
d_call: NA
clone_size: NA
cdr3_aa: CATSGGGRGNEQFF
cdr3_nt: TGTGCCACCAGTGGGGGGGGGCGCGGAAATGAGCAGTTCTTC

v_call: TRBV28
j_call: TRBJ2-7
d_call: TRBD1
clone_size: once
cdr3_aa: CASIPGQGAYEQYF
cdr3_nt: TGTGCCAGCATCCCGGGACAGGGGGCGTACGAGCAGTACTTC

v_call: TRBV7-6
j_call: TRBJ2-7
d_call: TRBD1
clone_size: NA
cdr3_aa: CASSTGTGPSSYEQYF
cdr3_nt: TGTGCCAGCAGCACCGGGACAGGCCCGAGCTCCTACGAGCAGTACTTC

v_call: TRBV28
j_call: TRBJ1-2
d_call: TRBD1
clone_size: NA
cdr3_aa: CASSLTTGTGLYGYTF
cdr3_nt: TGTGCCAGCAGTTTAACAACCGGGACAGGGCTCTATGGCTACACCTTC

v_call: TRBV9
j_call: TRBJ2-2
d_call: TRBD1
clone_size: NA
cdr3_aa: CASSAWTGDTGELFF
cdr3_nt: TGTGCCAGCAGCGCCTGGACAGGGGACACCGGGGAGCTGTTTTTT

v_call: TRBV7-2
j_call: TRBJ2-1
d_call: NA
clone_size: NA
cdr3_aa: CASSSGGASYNEQFF
cdr3_nt: TGTGCCAGCAGCTCGGGCGGCGCGTCCTACAATGAGCAGTTCTTC

v_call: TRBV4-3
j_call: TRBJ2-2
d_call: NA
clone_size: once
cdr3_aa: CASSQDRASGELFF
cdr3_nt: TGCGCCAGCAGCCAAGACCGTGCGTCCGGGGAGCTGTTTTTT

v_call: TRBV6-5
j_call: TRBJ2-1
d_call: NA
clone_size: NA
cdr3_aa: CASSYPTNLYNEQFF
cdr3_nt: TGTGCCAGCAGTTATCCTACTAACCTTTACAATGAGCAGTTCTTC

v_call: TRBV6-5
j_call: TRBJ2-2
d_call: TRBD1
clone_size: NA
cdr3_aa: CASRGTGRTGELFF
cdr3_nt: TGTGCCAGCCGCGGGACAGGTAGAACCGGGGAGCTGTTTTTT

v_call: TRBV27
j_call: TRBJ2-7
d_call: NA
clone_size: NA
cdr3_aa: CASSPPDTYEQYF
cdr3_nt: TGTGCCAGCAGTCCACCCGACACCTACGAGCAGTACTTC

v_call: TRBV9
j_call: TRBJ2-7
d_call: TRBD1
clone_size: NA
cdr3_aa: CASSPNPGQGTYEQYF
cdr3_nt: TGTGCCAGCAGCCCGAATCCGGGACAGGGAACCTACGAGCAGTACTTC

v_call: TRBV2
j_call: TRBJ1-3
d_call: NA
clone_size: NA
cdr3_aa: CASKSSGNTIYF
cdr3_nt: TGTGCCAGCAAAAGCTCTGGAAACACCATATATTTT

v_call: TRBV7-8
j_call: TRBJ2-6
d_call: TRBD1
clone_size: NA
cdr3_aa: CASSLVASAGGGSGANVLTF
cdr3_nt: TGTGCCAGCAGCTTAGTGGCCTCGGCAGGGGGTGGTTCTGGGGCCAACGTCCTGACTTTC

v_call: TRBV30
j_call: TRBJ1-1
d_call: NA
clone_size: NA
cdr3_aa: CAWKGYIGMNTEAFF
cdr3_nt: TGTGCCTGGAAAGGCTACATCGGAATGAACACTGAAGCTTTCTTT

v_call: TRBV27
j_call: TRBJ2-1
d_call: TRBD2
clone_size: NA
cdr3_aa: CASRYTSGRTYNEQFF
cdr3_nt: TGTGCCAGCAGATATACTAGCGGTCGAACCTACAATGAGCAGTTCTTC

v_call: TRBV28
j_call: TRBJ1-6
d_call: NA
clone_size: few
cdr3_aa: CASSLLYYRGNSPLHF
cdr3_nt: TGTGCCAGCAGTTTATTGTACTACCGGGGTAATTCACCCCTCCACTTT

v_call: TRBV7-2
j_call: TRBJ2-5
d_call: NA
clone_size: NA
cdr3_aa: CASSPSLTEKETQYF
cdr3_nt: TGTGCCAGCAGCCCGAGTCTAACAGAGAAAGAGACCCAGTACTTC

v_call: TRBV11-3
j_call: TRBJ2-2
d_call: NA
clone_size: NA
cdr3_aa: CASSDRLGGELFF
cdr3_nt: TGTGCCAGCAGCGACCGGCTGGGAGGGGAGCTGTTTTTT

v_call: TRBV24-1
j_call: TRBJ2-7
d_call: NA
clone_size: NA
cdr3_aa: CATSDNSYEQYF
cdr3_nt: TGTGCCACCAGCGACAACTCCTACGAGCAGTACTTC

v_call: TRBV30
j_call: TRBJ2-1
d_call: TRBD2
clone_size: NA
cdr3_aa: CAWRSGTSAPYNEQFF
cdr3_nt: TGTGCCTGGAGGTCGGGGACTAGTGCCCCCTACAATGAGCAGTTCTTC

v_call: TRBV6-2/TRBV6-3
j_call: TRBJ2-5
d_call: TRBD2
clone_size: NA
cdr3_aa: CASSYLGLAVETQYF
cdr3_nt: TGTGCCAGCAGTTACCTGGGGCTAGCGGTGGAGACCCAGTACTTC

v_call: TRBV30
j_call: TRBJ1-3
d_call: NA
clone_size: NA
cdr3_aa: CAWRRNVASGNTIYF
cdr3_nt: TGTGCCTGGAGAAGGAACGTAGCCTCTGGAAACACCATATATTTT

v_call: TRBV6-2/TRBV6-3
j_call: TRBJ2-3
d_call: NA
clone_size: NA
cdr3_aa: CASSRAGGGEDTQYF
cdr3_nt: TGTGCCAGCAGCCGAGCCGGCGGAGGGGAAGATACGCAGTATTTT

v_call: TRBV7-9
j_call: TRBJ1-5
d_call: NA
clone_size: NA
cdr3_aa: CASSLASGVSNQPQHF
cdr3_nt: TGTGCCAGCAGCTTAGCGAGTGGCGTGAGCAATCAGCCCCAGCATTTT

v_call: TRBV4-2
j_call: TRBJ2-1
d_call: NA
clone_size: NA
cdr3_aa: CASKTGLGLYGNEQFF
cdr3_nt: TGTGCCAGCAAGACAGGATTGGGCCTTTACGGAAATGAGCAGTTCTTC

v_call: TRBV6-6
j_call: TRBJ1-2
d_call: NA
clone_size: NA
cdr3_aa: CASSYSRGNYGYTF
cdr3_nt: TGTGCCAGCAGTTACTCGAGGGGGAACTATGGCTACACCTTC

v_call: TRBV3-1/TRBV3-2
j_call: TRBJ2-7
d_call: TRBD2
clone_size: NA
cdr3_aa: CASSQDPRSDLIAGSPYEQYF
cdr3_nt: TGTGCCAGCAGCCAAGACCCCCGCTCTGATTTGATAGCGGGAAGCCCCTACGAGCAGTACTTC